The text below deals with one T cell receptor beta chain. Its target is unknown. These data originate in a study of early T cells in non-severe SARS-CoV-2 infection. The library protocol tagged individual cDNA molecules with unique molecular identifiers. MiXCR was run by TCRdb on the 5' RACE reads, yielding one entry per CDR3 protein. The sample shows 50,000 or so distinct CDR3 sequences, under 15% of them seen only once. CDR3 size: 12 residues. The V end lost 1 base, the J end lost 7 bases, and 4 bases lay between the germline ends. CDR1 SGHAT and CDR2 FQNNGV come from the germline V gene. Study-level results: Matching with VDJdb favored anti-spike CD8 responses (missing private and CD4 specificities).

The receptor comes from an adult who was a healthcare worker with PCR-confirmed SARS-CoV-2 infection or an uninfected control (not recorded which). Sequenced here: whole blood, sampled at baseline. This chain links TRBV11-2 with TRBJ1-4; no clear D. The CDR3 reads CASSLVGEKLFF. The CDR3 DNA follows: TGTGCCAGCAGCTTAGTGGGTGAAAAACTGTTTTTT.